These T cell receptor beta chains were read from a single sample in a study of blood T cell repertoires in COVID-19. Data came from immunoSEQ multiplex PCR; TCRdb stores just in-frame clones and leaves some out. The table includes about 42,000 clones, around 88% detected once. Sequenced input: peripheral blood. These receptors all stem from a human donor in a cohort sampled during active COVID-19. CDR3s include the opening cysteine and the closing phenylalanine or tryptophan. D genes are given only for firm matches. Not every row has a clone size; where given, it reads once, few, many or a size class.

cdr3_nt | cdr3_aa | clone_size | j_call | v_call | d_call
TGTGCCAGCAGTTTAGCCAGTCTGAGGAACAATGAGCAGTTCTTC | CASSLASLRNNEQFF | - | TRBJ2-1 | TRBV27 | -
TGTGCCAGCACCTGGGGCGGGGGGGCCCAAGAGACCCAGTACTTC | CASTWGGGAQETQYF | few | TRBJ2-5 | TRBV7-2 | TRBD2
TGCAGTGCTAGTGATTCGTATTCCTACAATGAGCAGTTCTTC | CSASDSYSYNEQFF | once | TRBJ2-1 | TRBV20-1 | -
TGTGCCAGCAGCCAGACAGGAGAGATTGGGAGCAATCAGCCCCAGCATTTT | CASSQTGEIGSNQPQHF | - | TRBJ1-5 | TRBV21-1 | -
TGTGCCAGCAGTCCCCGTCCCGGACAGGGCTTAGCCAAAAACATTCAGTACTTC | CASSPRPGQGLAKNIQYF | few | TRBJ2-4 | TRBV6-2/TRBV6-3 | TRBD1
TGTGCCTGGGAAGAGCTCGGACTACAGAACACTGAAGCTTTCTTT | CAWEELGLQNTEAFF | - | TRBJ1-1 | TRBV30 | -
TGCGCCAGCGCCGAAAAAGGAGTCCACTTC | CASAEKGVHF | few | TRBJ1-2 | TRBV10-1 | -
TGTGCCAGCAGTTTTGAGGCATACCCGAACACTGAAGCTTTCTTT | CASSFEAYPNTEAFF | once | TRBJ1-1 | TRBV27 | -
TGTGCCAGCAGCTTTCCGGGACAGGGATTTTTACAAGAGACCCAGTACTTC | CASSFPGQGFLQETQYF | few | TRBJ2-5 | TRBV7-2 | TRBD1
TGTGCCAGTAGTATCAGCCAGCGCAATGAGCAGTTCTTC | CASSISQRNEQFF | few | TRBJ2-1 | TRBV19 | -
TGTGCCAGCAGTGAAAGCACCTATGGCTACACCTTC | CASSESTYGYTF | - | TRBJ1-2 | TRBV25-1 | -
TGTGCCAGCAAATTAAGGCGGGACTTCAGCTACGAGCAGTACTTC | CASKLRRDFSYEQYF | - | TRBJ2-7 | TRBV28 | -
TGTGCCAGCAGCAGGACAGTGGGCGAAAAACTGTTTTTT | CASSRTVGEKLFF | - | TRBJ1-4 | TRBV6-5 | -
TGTGCCAGCAGTCGGTCAGGGAAAAACCAAGAGACCCAGTACTTC | CASSRSGKNQETQYF | - | TRBJ2-5 | TRBV25-1 | -
TGTGCCAGCACCACGTCAGGGGGACGGATCTACGAGCAGTACTTC | CASTTSGGRIYEQYF | - | TRBJ2-7 | TRBV5-8 | TRBD1
TGCGCCAGCAGCCAATCCGGGACAACTACCTACGAGCAGTACTTC | CASSQSGTTTYEQYF | - | TRBJ2-7 | TRBV5-1 | -
TGTGCCAGCAGCCCCCACTGGGGACAGGGTATTTCACCCCTCCACTTT | CASSPHWGQGISPLHF | - | TRBJ1-6 | TRBV7-2 | TRBD1
TGTGCCAGCAGCTTGTATGGAGGGAGGGGCGCCAACACCGGGGAGCTGTTTTTT | CASSLYGGRGANTGELFF | - | TRBJ2-2 | TRBV5-4 | TRBD2
TGCGCCAGCAGCCAAGATAACAGGGGTACTGAAGCTTTCTTT | CASSQDNRGTEAFF | - | TRBJ1-1 | TRBV4-3 | TRBD1
TGCGCCAGCAGGACAGGGGAATACTCCTACGAGCAGTACTTC | CASRTGEYSYEQYF | - | TRBJ2-7 | TRBV5-1 | TRBD1
TGTGCCAGCAGTGGGAGGGGAGTACCGGGACTAGCGATGAATGAGCAGTTCTTC | CASSGRGVPGLAMNEQFF | - | TRBJ2-1 | TRBV2 | TRBD2
TGTGCCAGCAGCCCCCTAGCGGGAGCGGTGAGAGAGCAGTACTTC | CASSPLAGAVREQYF | - | TRBJ2-7 | TRBV3-1/TRBV3-2 | TRBD2
TGTGCCAGCAGTTCCAATAGCGGGGGGGCCTTGGAGACCCAGTACTTC | CASSSNSGGALETQYF | few | TRBJ2-5 | TRBV7-9 | TRBD2
TGTGCCAGCAGTTACTCACGGGGGAACACTGAAGCTTTCTTT | CASSYSRGNTEAFF | - | TRBJ1-1 | TRBV6-5 | -
TGTGCCAGCAGTGACAGGGTTACGGTTCAGCCCCAGCATTTT | CASSDRVTVQPQHF | - | TRBJ1-5 | TRBV2 | -
TGTGCCAGCAGCTCCGTGGGACTAGCGGGGGTCTTAACCTACAATGAGCAGTTCTTC | CASSSVGLAGVLTYNEQFF | - | TRBJ2-1 | TRBV7-3 | TRBD2
TGTGCCAGCAGCTTGACGGGGGGCAATGAGCAGTTCTTC | CASSLTGGNEQFF | - | TRBJ2-1 | TRBV5-4 | TRBD2
TGCGCCAGCTGTCTATCTAGCGGGGGGGCCGCCGGGGAGCTGTTTTTT | CASCLSSGGAAGELFF | - | TRBJ2-2 | TRBV5-1 | TRBD2
TGTGCCAGCAGCCTTCCAGGGGGACCTGAAGCTTTCTTT | CASSLPGGPEAFF | - | TRBJ1-1 | TRBV7-9 | TRBD1
TGTGCCTGGAGTCTCTGTTTAGCGGGAGGAGGATGTGGGTACAATGAGCAGTTCTTC | CAWSLCLAGGGCGYNEQFF | - | TRBJ2-1 | TRBV30 | TRBD2
TGTGCCAGCAGCCGCCTAGGACTAGCGGGGGGAAATACGCAGTATTTT | CASSRLGLAGGNTQYF | once | TRBJ2-3 | TRBV7-2 | TRBD2